This TCR beta chain was recovered during a study of T-cell memory formation after mild COVID-19. This CDR3 is built from 13 residues. The V and J ends lost 5 bases and 7 bases, in that order; junction bases with no gene match: 5. TCRdb re-derived calls from the 5' RACE reads in MiXCR, one entry per CDR3 protein. The sample records some 440,000 distinct CDR3 sequences, roughly 25% being singletons. In its sample, this clonotype was seen a few times. The sequenced sample was PBMCs or a T cell subset sorted from them (not recorded which). The source is an adult woman who had mild COVID-19 (a few samples of this study predate the infection). Cell type and time point are not known. The chain recombines TRBV12-3 or TRBV12-4 with TRBJ1-2; 9 nucleotides line up with TRBD1. The CDR3 DNA reads as TGTGCCAGCAGTCACAGGGGGCGCGGTGGCTACACCTTC. Residues: CASSHRGRGGYTF.